The 7 T cell receptor beta chains below come from one sample, sequenced in a study of T cells expressing NK-cell markers (dated by TCRdb to 2019 to 2021). The library was obtained by 5' RACE. Sequencing relied on an Illumina HiSeq 2000. Once TCRdb had reprocessed the reads, it stored one entry per CDR3 protein sequence and supplied no DNA. The table kept for this sample lists 550,000 to 600,000 distinct CDR3 sequences. Approximately 3.6% of the sample rests with the top ten. Sequenced sample: blood T cells: a sorted CD56 or NKG2C T cell subset, CD4+ or CD8+ T cells, or bulk PBMC T cells (not recorded which). The receptors derive from a man younger than 35 in good health. Donor details come from another sample of the same person, matched by shared clones.

The V call is TRBV3-1, the J call TRBJ2-3. The CDR3 length is 16 residues. The germline V gene has CDR1 LGHDT and CDR2 YNNKEL (reference sequence). CDR3 sequence reads: CASSQTRLLAADTQYF.

The chain has TRBV6-1 and TRBJ1-6; checking the TCRdb D call of TRBD1 is not possible without DNA. Germline CDR1 is MNHNS and CDR2 is SASEGT. The CDR3 runs to 14 residues. CDR3 in amino acids: CASSGDRAGSPLHF.

V is TRBV7-6 and J is TRBJ2-7. The CDR3 runs to 15 residues. Germline V lookup: CDR1 SGHVS, CDR2 FNYEAQ. This CDR3 reads CASSLEPSRPYEQYF.

The gene calls are TRBV4-2 and TRBJ2-5; checking the TCRdb D call of TRBD1 is not possible without DNA. Germline CDR1 and CDR2: LGHNA and YNFKEQ. The CDR3 runs to 15 residues. The CDR3 protein is CASSQAVGAGETQYF.

CDR3 loop: CASLPGQWSTEAFF. The chain employs TRBV28 and TRBJ1-1; TCRdb's assignment of TRBD1 cannot be checked, as there is no DNA. The germline gives CDR1 MDHEN, CDR2 SYDVKM. The CDR3 extends over 14 amino acids.

The rearrangement uses TRBV7-2 and TRBJ1-5; the TCRdb D gene call, TRBD1, has no DNA to confirm it. The CDR3 consists of 15 residues. CDR1 is SGHTA and CDR2 is FQGNSA in the germline V gene. This CDR3 is CASSLFGTGNQPQHF.

CDR3 in amino acids: CASSPVPDNEQFF. The rearrangement joins TRBV6-2 or TRBV6-3 to TRBJ2-1; TCRdb outputs TRBD1, but without DNA this stays unchecked. Germline CDR1 and CDR2: MNHEY and SVGEGT. The CDR3 contains 13 residues.